One and the same sample provided the 6 T cell receptor beta chains below, sequenced in a study of T cells in Graves' hyperthyroidism and ophthalmopathy. It was RNA transcripts that yielded the amplified TCR beta CDR3 regions. The primer set for the first-round RT-PCR of the TCR CDR3 was HTBI. In TCRdb, the multiplex PCR reads were re-called with MiXCR into one record per CDR3 protein. The sample holds hundreds of thousands of distinct CDR3 sequences, about 15% seen once. The sequenced sample was blood. The source is a man younger than 30 with Graves' ophthalmopathy.

This clonotype was seen repeatedly, ten times or more. This chain links TRBV6-1 with TRBJ2-5; 7 bases line up with TRBD1. Germline V gives CDR1 MNHNS, CDR2 SASEGT. The length of the CDR3 is 15 residues. V lost 5 bases to trimming and J lost 5 bases; unmatched junction nucleotides: 11. CDR3 loop: CASSPMRGRRETQYF. CDR3 DNA sequence: TGTGCCAGCAGTCCGATGAGGGGGCGGCGGGAGACCCAGTACTTC.

This clonotype has at least ten counts. The J gene is TRBJ2-7, the V gene TRBV6-1, with 9 positions matching TRBD2. There are 15 residues in the CDR3. J gave up 4 bases and V 5 bases, and 9 bases lay outside the gene matches. Looked up from germline, CDR1 is MNHNS and CDR2 is SASEGT. The CDR3 loop is CASSWSQRGVYEQYF. In nucleotides, the CDR3 is TGTGCCAGCAGTTGGTCCCAGCGGGGGGTATACGAGCAGTACTTC.

Of note for this clonotype: This may be a read error: a much more frequent sequence differs by one nucleotide. V and J are TRBV10-3 and TRBJ2-7, with TRBD2 identical over 8 bases. Germline V gene data show CDR1 as ENHRY and CDR2 as SYGVKD. This CDR3 spans 13 amino acids. J gave up 6 bases and V 10 bases, and 11 bases lay outside the gene matches. The CDR3 sequence: CATRLAGLCEQYF. The CDR3 nucleotides are TGTGCCACCCGGTTAGCGGGACTGTGCGAGCAGTACTTC.

This clonotype was found many times. This rearrangement joins TRBV11-3 to TRBJ1-1; no firm D call. Germline CDR1 and CDR2: SGHNT and YENEEA. The CDR3 sequence is 15 residues long. V shed 0 bases and J shed 1 base, with 9 bases lying between them. The CDR3, as DNA: TGTGCCAGCAGCTTAGACAGCCAGAAGAACACTGAAGCTTTCTTT. It translates to CASSLDSQKNTEAFF.

This clonotype occurred many times. V gene TRBV6-2 or TRBV6-3 combines with J gene TRBJ2-1; maybe TRBD1 (6 bases). Trimming took 5 bases from V and 0 from J, leaving 11 bases between them. The CDR3 is 15 residues long. The V gene's germline CDR1 is MNHEY and CDR2 SVGEGT. The CDR3, as DNA: TGTGCCAGCAGTCCCCAAGGGGGCTCCTACAATGAGCAGTTCTTC. Translated: CASSPQGGSYNEQFF.

This clonotype was counted ten times or more. The chain employs TRBV4-1 and TRBJ2-7, with D unclear. There are 17 residues in the CDR3. The germline V gene encodes CDR1 MGHRA and CDR2 YSYEKL. Between the trimmed V and J ends, which lost 2 bases and 2 bases, there was a span of 19 bases. CDR3 loop: CASSQLSVASSTYEQYF. As DNA, the CDR3 is TGCGCCAGCAGCCAACTGTCTGTAGCCAGTTCCACCTACGAGCAGTACTTC.